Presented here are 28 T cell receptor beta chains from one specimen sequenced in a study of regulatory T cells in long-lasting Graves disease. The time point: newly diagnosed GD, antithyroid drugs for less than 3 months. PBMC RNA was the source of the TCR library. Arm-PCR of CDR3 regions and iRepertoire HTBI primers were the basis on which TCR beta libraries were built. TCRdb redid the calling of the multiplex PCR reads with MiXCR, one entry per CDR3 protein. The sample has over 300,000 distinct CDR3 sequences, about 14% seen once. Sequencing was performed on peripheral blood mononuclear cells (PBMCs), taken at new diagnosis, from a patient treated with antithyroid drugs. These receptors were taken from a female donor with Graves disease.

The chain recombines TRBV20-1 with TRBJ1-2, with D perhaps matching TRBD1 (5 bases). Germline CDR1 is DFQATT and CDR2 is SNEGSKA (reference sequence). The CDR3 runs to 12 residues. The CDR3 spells CSAEAGSYGYTF. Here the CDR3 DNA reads TGCAGCGCAGAGGCAGGGAGCTATGGCTACACCTTC.

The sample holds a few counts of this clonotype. The CDR3 region is CASSSGTGGNTGELFF. Written as DNA, the CDR3 is TGCGCCAGCAGCAGTGGGACAGGGGGTAACACCGGGGAGCTGTTTTTT. The chain carries TRBV5-1 and TRBJ2-2, with TRBD1 matching over 11 bases. V shed 4 bases, J shed 2 bases, and the junction held 4 bases outside the gene matches. The CDR3 totals 16 residues. Germline V lookup: CDR1 SGHRS, CDR2 YFSETQ.

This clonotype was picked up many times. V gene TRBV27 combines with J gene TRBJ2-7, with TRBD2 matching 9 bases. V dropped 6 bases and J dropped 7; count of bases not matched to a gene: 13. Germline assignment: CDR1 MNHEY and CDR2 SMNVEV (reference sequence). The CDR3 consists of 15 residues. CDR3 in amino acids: CASRPGLASGWEQYF. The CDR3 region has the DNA TGTGCCAGCAGACCGGGACTAGCCTCCGGATGGGAGCAGTACTTC.

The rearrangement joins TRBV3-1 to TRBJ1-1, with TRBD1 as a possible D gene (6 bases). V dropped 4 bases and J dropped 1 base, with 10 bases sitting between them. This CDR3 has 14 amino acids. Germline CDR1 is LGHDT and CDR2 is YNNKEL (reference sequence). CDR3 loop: CASSRTGQNTEAFF. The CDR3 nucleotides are TGTGCCAGCAGCCGGACGGGACAGAACACTGAAGCTTTCTTT. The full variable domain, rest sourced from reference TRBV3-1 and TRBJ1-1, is DTAVSQTPKYLVTQMGNDKSIKCEQNLGHDTMYWYKQDSKKFLKIMFSYNNKELIINETVPNRFSPKSPDKAHLNLHINSLELGDSAVYFCASSRTGQNTEAFFGQGTRLTVV.

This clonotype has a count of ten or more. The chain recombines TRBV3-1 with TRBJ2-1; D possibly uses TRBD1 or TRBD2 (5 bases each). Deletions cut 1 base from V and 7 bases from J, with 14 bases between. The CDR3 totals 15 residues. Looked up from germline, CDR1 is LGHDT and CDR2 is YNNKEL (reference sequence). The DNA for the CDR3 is TGTGCCAGCAGCCAAGGTTCAGGGAGCTCGAATGAGCAGTTCTTC. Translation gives CASSQGSGSSNEQFF.

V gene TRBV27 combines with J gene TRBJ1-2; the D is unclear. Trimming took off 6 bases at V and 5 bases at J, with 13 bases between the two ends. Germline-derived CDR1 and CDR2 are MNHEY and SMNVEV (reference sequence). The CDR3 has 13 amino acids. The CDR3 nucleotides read TGTGCCAGCAGCCTTAAGGACGGTTATGGCTACACCTTC. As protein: CASSLKDGYGYTF.

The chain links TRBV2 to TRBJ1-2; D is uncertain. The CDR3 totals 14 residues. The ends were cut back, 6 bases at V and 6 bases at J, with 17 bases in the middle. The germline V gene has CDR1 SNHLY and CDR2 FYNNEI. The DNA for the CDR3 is TGTGCCAGCAGGGGGAGGTCTGAGCTAGATGGCTACACCTTC. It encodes CASRGRSELDGYTF.

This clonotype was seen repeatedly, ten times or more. The CDR3 sequence is CASSLIGGQGNEQFF. CDR3 DNA: TGTGCCAGCAGCTTAATCGGGGGGCAGGGCAATGAGCAGTTCTTC. The chain uses TRBV7-3 and TRBJ2-1, with D possibly being TRBD2 (7 bases). Germline values: CDR1 SGHTA, CDR2 FQGTGA. The CDR3 consists of 15 residues. Trimming shortened V by 1 base and J by 6 bases, and 13 bases separated the two germline ends.

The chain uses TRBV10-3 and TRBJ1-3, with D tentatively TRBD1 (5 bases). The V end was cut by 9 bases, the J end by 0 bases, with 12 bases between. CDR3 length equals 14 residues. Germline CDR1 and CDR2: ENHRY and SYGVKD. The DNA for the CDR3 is TGTGCCATTTTACCGGGACCCTCTGGAAACACCATATATTTT. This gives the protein CAILPGPSGNTIYF.

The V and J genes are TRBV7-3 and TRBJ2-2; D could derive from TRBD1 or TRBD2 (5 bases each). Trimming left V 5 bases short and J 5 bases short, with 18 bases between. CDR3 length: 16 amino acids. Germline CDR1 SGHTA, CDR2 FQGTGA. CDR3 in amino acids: CASSLSGTQITGELFF. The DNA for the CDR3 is TGTGCCAGCAGCCTCTCCGGGACCCAGATAACCGGGGAGCTGTTTTTT.

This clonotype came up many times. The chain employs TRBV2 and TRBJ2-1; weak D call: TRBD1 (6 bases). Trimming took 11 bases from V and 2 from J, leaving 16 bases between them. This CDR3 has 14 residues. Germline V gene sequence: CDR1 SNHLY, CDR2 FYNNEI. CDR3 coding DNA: TGTGCCTCACCGGTGGGGGACACCTACAATGAGCAGTTCTTC. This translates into CASPVGDTYNEQFF.

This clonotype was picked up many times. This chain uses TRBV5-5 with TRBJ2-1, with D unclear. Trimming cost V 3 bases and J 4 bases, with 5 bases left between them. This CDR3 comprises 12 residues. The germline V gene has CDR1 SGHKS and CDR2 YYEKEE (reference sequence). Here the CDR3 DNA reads TGTGCCAGCAGCTCTTATTACAATGAGCAGTTCTTC. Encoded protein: CASSSYYNEQFF.

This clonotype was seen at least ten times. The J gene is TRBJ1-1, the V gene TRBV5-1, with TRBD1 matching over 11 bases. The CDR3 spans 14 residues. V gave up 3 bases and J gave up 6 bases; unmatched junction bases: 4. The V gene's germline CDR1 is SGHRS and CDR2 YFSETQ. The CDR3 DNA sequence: TGCGCCAGCAGCTGGGGACAGGGGGTGTCTGAAGCTTTCTTT. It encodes CASSWGQGVSEAFF.

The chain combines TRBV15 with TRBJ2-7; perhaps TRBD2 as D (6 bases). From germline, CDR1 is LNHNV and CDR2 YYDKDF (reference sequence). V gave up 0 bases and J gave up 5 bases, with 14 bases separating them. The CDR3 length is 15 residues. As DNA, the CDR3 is TGTGCCACCAGCAGAGACAGTTTGGGAGGTAACGAGCAGTACTTC. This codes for CATSRDSLGGNEQYF.

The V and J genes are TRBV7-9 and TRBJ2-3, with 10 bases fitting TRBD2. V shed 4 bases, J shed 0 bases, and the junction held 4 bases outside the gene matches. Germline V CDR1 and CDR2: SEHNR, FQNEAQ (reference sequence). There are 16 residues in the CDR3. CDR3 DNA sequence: TGTGCCAGCAGCTCCAAGCGGGGGGGCAGCACAGATACGCAGTATTTT. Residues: CASSSKRGGSTDTQYF.

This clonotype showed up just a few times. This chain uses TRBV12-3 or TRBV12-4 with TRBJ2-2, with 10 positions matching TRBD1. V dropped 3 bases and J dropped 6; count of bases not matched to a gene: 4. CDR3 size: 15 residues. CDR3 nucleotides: TGTGCCAGCAGTTTTTCAGACAGGGGGCCCGGGGAGCTGTTTTTT. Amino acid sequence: CASSFSDRGPGELFF.

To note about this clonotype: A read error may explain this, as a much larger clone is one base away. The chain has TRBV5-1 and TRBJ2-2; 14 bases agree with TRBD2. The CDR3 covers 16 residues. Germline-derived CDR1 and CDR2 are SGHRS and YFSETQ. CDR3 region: CAGSGRLAGGPGELFF. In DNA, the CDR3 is TGCGCCGGCAGCGGGAGACTAGCGGGGGGGCCCGGGGAGCTGTTTTTT.

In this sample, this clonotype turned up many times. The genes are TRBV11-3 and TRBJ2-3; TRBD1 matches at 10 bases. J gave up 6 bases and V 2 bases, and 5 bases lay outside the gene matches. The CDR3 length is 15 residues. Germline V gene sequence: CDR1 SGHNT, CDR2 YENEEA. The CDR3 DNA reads TGTGCCAGCAGCTTACTGGGACAGGGGATTGATACGCAGTATTTT. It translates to CASSLLGQGIDTQYF.

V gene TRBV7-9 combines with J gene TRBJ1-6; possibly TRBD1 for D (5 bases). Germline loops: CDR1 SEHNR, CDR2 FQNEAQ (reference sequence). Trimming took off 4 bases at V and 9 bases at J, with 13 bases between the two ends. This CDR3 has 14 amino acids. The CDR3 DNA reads TGTGCCAGCAGCTACTCGGGACGATTTTCACCCCTCCACTTT. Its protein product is CASSYSGRFSPLHF.

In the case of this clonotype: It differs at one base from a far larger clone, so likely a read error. CDR3 protein: CASSPGGTGNRNEQYF. CDR3 DNA sequence: TGTGCCAGCAGTCCGGGGGGGACAGGCAATAGGAATGAGCAGTACTTC. The chain employs TRBV12-3 or TRBV12-4 and TRBJ2-4, with D perhaps assigned TRBD1 or TRBD2 (8 bases each). Trimming took off 5 bases at V and 13 bases at J, with 27 bases between the two ends. The CDR3 extends over 16 amino acids.

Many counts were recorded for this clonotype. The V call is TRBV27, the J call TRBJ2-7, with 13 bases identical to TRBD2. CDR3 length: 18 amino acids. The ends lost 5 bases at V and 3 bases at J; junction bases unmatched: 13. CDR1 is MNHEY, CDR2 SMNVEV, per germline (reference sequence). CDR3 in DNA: TGTGCCAGCAGTATAAAAGGACTAGCGGGAGAGGGGCTCTACGAGCAGTACTTC. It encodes CASSIKGLAGEGLYEQYF.

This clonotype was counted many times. The CDR3 protein is CASRFRTANTEAFF. DNA for the CDR3: TGTGCCAGCAGATTTCGGACAGCTAACACTGAAGCTTTCTTT. J is TRBJ1-1 and V is TRBV2; D might be TRBD1 (6 bases). Germline CDR1 SNHLY, CDR2 FYNNEI. V was pared by 6 bases and J by 2 bases, with 13 bases between. The CDR3 has 14 residues.

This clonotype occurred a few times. CDR3 protein: CASNAGPSGNTIYF. In DNA, the CDR3 is TGTGCCAGCAACGCAGGGCCCTCTGGAAACACCATATATTTT. V and J are TRBV6-1 and TRBJ1-3; D might be TRBD1 (5 bases). Trimming stripped 7 bases from V and 0 bases from J, with 10 bases between. Germline V gene sequence: CDR1 MNHNS, CDR2 SASEGT. The CDR3 extends over 14 amino acids.

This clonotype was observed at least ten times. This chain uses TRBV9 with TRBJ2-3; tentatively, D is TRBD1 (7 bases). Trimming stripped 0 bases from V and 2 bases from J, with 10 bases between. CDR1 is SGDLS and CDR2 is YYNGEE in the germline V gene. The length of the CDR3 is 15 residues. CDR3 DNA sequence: TGTGCCAGCAGCGTAGCAGGGGGGCCCACAGATACGCAGTATTTT. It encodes CASSVAGGPTDTQYF. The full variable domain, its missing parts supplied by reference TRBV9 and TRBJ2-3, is DSGVTQTPKHLITATGQRVTLRCSPRSGDLSVYWYQQSLDQGLQFLIQYYNGEERAKGNILERFSAQQFPDLHSELNLSSLELGDSALYFCASSVAGGPTDTQYFGPGTRLTVL.

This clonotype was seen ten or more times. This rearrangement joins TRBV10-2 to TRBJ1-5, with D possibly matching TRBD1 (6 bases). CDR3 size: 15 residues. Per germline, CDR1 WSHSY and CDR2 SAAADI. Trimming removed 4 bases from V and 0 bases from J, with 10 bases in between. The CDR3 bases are TGCGCCAGCAGTGGGACAGTCTATAGCAATCAGCCCCAGCATTTT. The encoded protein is CASSGTVYSNQPQHF.

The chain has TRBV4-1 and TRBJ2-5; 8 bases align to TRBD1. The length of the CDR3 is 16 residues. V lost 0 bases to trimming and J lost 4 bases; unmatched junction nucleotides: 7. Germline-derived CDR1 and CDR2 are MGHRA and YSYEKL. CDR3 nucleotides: TGCGCCAGCAGCCAAGATCGACAGGGGCGCGGAGAGACCCAGTACTTC. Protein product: CASSQDRQGRGETQYF.

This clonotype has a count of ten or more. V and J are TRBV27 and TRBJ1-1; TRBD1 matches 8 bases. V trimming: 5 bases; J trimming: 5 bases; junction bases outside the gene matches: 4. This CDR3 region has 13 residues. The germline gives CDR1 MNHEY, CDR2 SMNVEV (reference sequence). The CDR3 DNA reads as TGTGCCAGCAGTGACAGGGGCGGAACTGAAGCTTTCTTT. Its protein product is CASSDRGGTEAFF.

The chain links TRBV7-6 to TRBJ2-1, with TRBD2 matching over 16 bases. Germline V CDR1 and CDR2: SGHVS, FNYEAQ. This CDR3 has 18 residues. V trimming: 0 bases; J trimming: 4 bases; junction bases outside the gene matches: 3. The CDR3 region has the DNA TGTGCCAGCAGCTTAGCGGGACTAGCGGGAGGGACTTACAATGAGCAGTTCTTC. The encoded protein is CASSLAGLAGGTYNEQFF.